The 13 T cell receptor beta chains presented below share a single source sample, sequenced in a study of CD8 T cells in Susac syndrome. After extraction with the RNeasy kit, about 0.45 to 1 ug of the RNA was reverse transcribed using random hexamers. In TCRdb, the immunoSEQ multiplex PCR reads were re-called with MiXCR into one record per CDR3 protein. The profile shows hundreds of thousands of distinct CDR3 sequences, about 94% of them singletons. Sequenced: CD4+ T cells from PBMCs. The receptors originated from a human donor with Susac syndrome.

The V gene is TRBV7-2, the J gene TRBJ2-4; perhaps D is TRBD1 or TRBD2 (5 bases each). The CDR3 spans 13 residues. Germline lookup yields CDR1 SGHTA and CDR2 FQGNSA. Trimming removed 0 bases from V and 7 bases from J, with 7 bases in between. CDR3 DNA sequence: TGTGCCAGCAGCTTAGCAGGGGACAACATTCAGTACTTC. Amino acid sequence: CASSLAGDNIQYF.

The V gene is TRBV24-1, the J gene TRBJ1-2; unclear D gene. Germline V gene data show CDR1 as KGHDR and CDR2 as SFDVKD. The CDR3 covers 12 residues. Trimming shortened V by 3 bases and J by 8 bases, and 9 bases separated the two germline ends. CDR3 loop: CATSDRGTGYTF. The CDR3 coding sequence is TGTGCCACCAGTGATCGGGGAACGGGCTACACCTTC.

CDR3 DNA: TGTGCCATCAGGGTCGGGGGCCTGTCGACTGAAGCTTTCTTT. As protein: CAIRVGGLSTEAFF. The chain has TRBV10-3 and TRBJ1-1, with D tentatively TRBD1 (6 bases). The CDR3 is 14 amino acids. Between the trimmed V and J ends, which lost 6 bases and 5 bases, there was a span of 16 bases. Germline loops: CDR1 ENHRY, CDR2 SYGVKD.

This clonotype was recorded only once. The chain is built from TRBV7-8 and TRBJ1-4; a weak D match, TRBD1 (5 bases). With 3 bases removed from V and 6 bases from J, the gap between germline ends came to 14 bases. Germline loops: CDR1 SGHVS, CDR2 FQNEAQ. The length of the CDR3 is 15 residues. CDR3 protein: CASSLNQGRDEKLFF. CDR3 in DNA: TGTGCCAGCAGCTTGAATCAGGGAAGAGATGAAAAACTGTTTTTT.

The chain links TRBV5-6 to TRBJ1-2, with 7 bases fitting TRBD1. Unmatched junction bases numbered 4, after V lost 4 bases and J lost 4 bases. The CDR3 totals 13 residues. The germline CDR1 and CDR2 sequences are SGHDT and YYEEEE. The CDR3 loop is CASSATGTYGYTF. The CDR3 nucleotides read TGTGCCAGCAGCGCGACAGGGACCTATGGCTACACCTTC. Drawing the rest from reference TRBV5-6 and TRBJ1-2, the complete variable domain is DAGVTQSPTHLIKTRGQQVTLRCSPKSGHDTVSWYQQALGQGPQFIFQYYEEEERQRGNFPDRFSGHQFPNYSSELNVNALLLGDSALYLCASSATGTYGYTFGSGTRLTVV.

The rearrangement links TRBV19 to TRBJ1-1; D might be TRBD1 (5 bases). Germline values: CDR1 LNHDA, CDR2 SQIVND (reference sequence). V was trimmed by 7 bases and J by 6 bases, leaving 15 bases between them. The CDR3 has 13 residues. CDR3 coding DNA: TGTGCCAGTACCGGCGACCAGGGTGCTGAAGCTTTCTTT. It encodes CASTGDQGAEAFF.

CDR3 in amino acids: CASSPKVDTGEQFF. The CDR3 bases are TGTGCCAGCAGTCCTAAGGTGGACACCGGTGAGCAGTTCTTC. The rearrangement joins TRBV7-9 to TRBJ2-1, with D possibly TRBD1 on 5 matching bases. The V end was cut by 6 bases, the J end by 9 bases, with 18 bases between. The germline CDR1 and CDR2 sequences are SEHNR and FQNEAQ (reference sequence). CDR3 length: 14 residues.

The V gene is TRBV6-1, the J gene TRBJ2-1, with TRBD1 as a possible D gene (6 bases). Germline CDR1 is MNHNS and CDR2 is SASEGT. V gave up 2 bases and J gave up 10 bases, with 15 bases separating them. The CDR3 covers 14 residues. CDR3 nucleotides: TGTGCCAGCAGTGAATGGGCAGGGGAAAAGGAGCAGTTCTTC. Translated, it gives CASSEWAGEKEQFF.

This clonotype was picked up one time. The V and J genes are TRBV7-8 and TRBJ2-3; 8 nucleotides line up with TRBD2. CDR3 length: 14 amino acids. The germline CDR1 and CDR2 sequences are SGHVS and FQNEAQ. J lost 3 bases, V lost 8 bases, and 7 bases had no gene match. This CDR3 is CASGVAGITDTQYF. For the CDR3, the DNA is TGTGCCAGCGGGGTAGCGGGGATTACAGATACGCAGTATTTT.

V is TRBV6-2 or TRBV6-3 and J is TRBJ2-7, with D perhaps matching TRBD1 or TRBD2 (5 bases each). The germline V and J ends were trimmed by 6 bases and 2 bases, with 23 bases remaining between them. The CDR3 has 17 residues. Looked up from germline, CDR1 is MNHEY and CDR2 is SVGEGT. CDR3 sequence (DNA): TGTGCCAGCAGAAAGGAGTCTTCACAGGTGACTACCTACGAGCAGTACTTC. This encodes CASRKESSQVTTYEQYF.

This rearrangement joins TRBV20-1 to TRBJ1-6; D ambiguous. Between the trimmed V and J ends, which lost 0 bases and 12 bases, there was a span of 12 bases. Germline loops: CDR1 DFQATT, CDR2 SNEGSKA (reference sequence). This CDR3 has 13 residues. CDR3 sequence (DNA): TGCAGTGCTAGAGACCCTTCTAGCGGACCCCTCCACTTT. Residues: CSARDPSSGPLHF.

CDR3 DNA sequence: TGTGCCAGCAGCACCGGGACAGATTCGGAAGATACGCAGTATTTT. Translation gives CASSTGTDSEDTQYF. V and J are TRBV9 and TRBJ2-3, with TRBD1 matching 7 bases. The J segment lost 5 bases and the V segment lost 4 bases, leaving 10 bases of the junction unmatched. Germline loops: CDR1 SGDLS, CDR2 YYNGEE. The CDR3 is made up of 15 amino acids.

The chain links TRBV5-4 to TRBJ2-5; the match to TRBD1 covers 7 bases. This CDR3 spans 14 amino acids. Trimming took 0 bases from V and 5 from J; bases not matched to a gene: 4. Germline V gene data show CDR1 as SGHNT and CDR2 as YYREEE (reference sequence). The CDR3 sequence is CASSLGTGWETQYF. The CDR3 DNA reads TGTGCCAGCAGCTTGGGGACAGGCTGGGAGACCCAGTACTTC. Variable domain in full (rest from reference TRBV5-4 and TRBJ2-5): ETGVTQSPTHLIKTRGQQVTLRCSSQSGHNTVSWYQQALGQGPQFIFQYYREEENGRGNFPPRFSGLQFPNYSSELNVNALELDDSALYLCASSLGTGWETQYFGPGTRLLVL.